This is a list of T cell receptor beta chains from one sample in a study of cytomegalovirus exposure and HLA in healthy donors. Here immunoSEQ multiplex PCR was the method, and the copy in TCRdb shows in-frame clones only, minus some. The sample contains approximately 100,000 clones, 70% to 80% of which appear only once. The sample taken for sequencing was PBMCs. Receptors were obtained from a human donor in good health. CDR3s include the opening cysteine and the closing phenylalanine or tryptophan. The D gene is left open where the match is weak. The size of a clone is reported for some rows only, either as once, few or many, or as a class for expanded clones.

j_call,v_call,d_call,clone_size,cdr3_aa,cdr3_nt
TRBJ1-1,TRBV29-1,.,.,CSSTHRVHGEAFF,TGCAGCTCGACCCACAGGGTGCACGGTGAAGCTTTCTTT
TRBJ2-1,TRBV6-5,.,.,CASTYSYNEQFF,TGTGCCAGCACCTACTCCTACAATGAGCAGTTCTTC
TRBJ2-4,TRBV2,.,.,CASSEGTPGPIQYF,TGTGCCAGCAGTGAAGGGACCCCAGGGCCCATTCAGTACTTC
TRBJ1-3,TRBV4-1,TRBD1,once,CASSQPQGSRNTIYF,TGCGCCAGCAGCCAACCACAGGGGAGTCGAAACACCATATATTTT
TRBJ1-5,TRBV2,.,.,CASSSTGRNQPQHF,TGTGCCAGCAGTTCAACAGGGCGCAATCAGCCCCAGCATTTT
TRBJ1-5,TRBV6-1,.,.,CASSVQGRSNQPQHF,TGTGCCAGCAGTGTACAGGGCAGGTCCAATCAGCCCCAGCATTTT
TRBJ2-7,TRBV19,TRBD2,.,CASSPAGPYEQYF,TGTGCCAGTAGCCCAGCGGGACCCTACGAGCAGTACTTC
TRBJ1-4,TRBV30,TRBD1,.,CACDRGREKLFF,TGTGCCTGTGACAGGGGCCGCGAAAAACTGTTTTTT
TRBJ2-1,TRBV28,TRBD1,few,CASSLRQGPNEQFF,TGTGCCAGCAGTCTACGACAGGGACCCAATGAGCAGTTCTTC
TRBJ1-5,TRBV28,TRBD1,.,CASSLVLSGGLNQPQHF,TGTGCCAGCAGTTTGGTTCTCTCAGGGGGCCTCAATCAGCCCCAGCATTTT
TRBJ2-1,TRBV2,TRBD2,once,CASIMTSGETEQFF,TGTGCCAGCATTATGACTAGCGGGGAAACTGAGCAGTTCTTC
TRBJ2-7,TRBV4-1,.,.,CASSQGIGSYEQYF,TGCGCCAGCAGCCAAGGAATCGGCTCCTACGAGCAGTACTTC
TRBJ2-3,TRBV6-1,TRBD2,.,CASRALAGATAGQYF,TGTGCCAGCAGAGCACTAGCGGGGGCCACAGCTGGGCAGTATTTT
TRBJ2-2,TRBV27,.,.,CASSPGEPNTGELFF,TGTGCCAGCAGTCCGGGGGAACCTAACACCGGGGAGCTGTTTTTT
TRBJ2-2,TRBV18,.,.,CASSPRGVANTGELFF,TGTGCCAGCTCACCACGGGGCGTTGCGAACACCGGGGAGCTGTTTTTT
TRBJ2-7,TRBV30,.,.,CAWSNDSPYEQYF,TGTGCCTGGAGTAACGACAGCCCCTACGAGCAGTACTTC
TRBJ2-5,TRBV2,.,.,CASKGQQETQYF,TGTGCCAGCAAAGGACAGCAAGAGACCCAGTACTTC
TRBJ1-2,TRBV7-2,.,once,CASSLGQRYGYTF,TGTGCCAGCAGCTTAGGACAGCGCTATGGCTACACCTTC
TRBJ1-4,TRBV11-2,.,.,CASSLGPGTKLFF,TGTGCCAGCAGCTTGGGCCCCGGGACAAAGCTGTTTTTT
TRBJ1-1,TRBV30,.,.,CAWSPTDGFYTEAFF,TGTGCCTGGAGTCCAACAGACGGTTTCTACACTGAAGCTTTCTTT
TRBJ2-1,TRBV5-6,.,.,CASSLVGGPYEQFF,TGTGCCAGCAGCTTGGTGGGGGGGCCATATGAGCAGTTCTTC
TRBJ1-6,TRBV28,TRBD1,.,CASSSRTGGNSPLHF,TGTGCCAGCAGTTCCCGGACAGGGGGAAATTCACCCCTCCACTTT
TRBJ1-1,TRBV5-1,.,.,CASSLASGVGNTEAFF,TGCGCCAGCAGCTTGGCTTCGGGGGTCGGGAACACTGAAGCTTTCTTT
TRBJ2-5,TRBV6-5,.,.,CASSYSFSPIQETQYF,TGTGCCAGCAGTTACTCGTTCAGTCCAATCCAGGAGACCCAGTACTTC
TRBJ2-3,TRBV29-1,TRBD2,.,CSVGTSGKADTQYF,TGCAGCGTCGGGACTAGCGGGAAGGCAGATACGCAGTATTTT
TRBJ1-1,TRBV6-5,.,few,CASSYSRVNTEAFF,TGTGCCAGCAGTTACTCCAGGGTGAACACTGAAGCTTTCTTT
TRBJ1-3,TRBV6-1,.,.,CASIVTSSGNTIYF,TGTGCCAGCATCGTAACTAGCTCTGGAAACACCATATATTTT
TRBJ1-5,TRBV10-3,TRBD1,.,CAISPGQGHQPQHF,TGTGCCATCAGCCCGGGACAGGGCCATCAGCCCCAGCATTTT
TRBJ2-1,TRBV28,.,.,CASSLGPAGDEQFF,TGTGCCAGCAGCCTAGGTCCCGCCGGCGATGAGCAGTTCTTC
TRBJ1-4,TRBV5-6,TRBD1,few,CASSLYSGQVNEKLFF,TGTGCCAGCAGCCTTTACTCGGGACAGGTGAATGAAAAACTGTTTTTT
TRBJ2-7,TRBV6-1,TRBD2,.,CASSQTSASYEQYF,TGTGCCAGCAGTCAGACTAGCGCCTCCTACGAGCAGTACTTC
TRBJ2-3,TRBV5-1,.,once,CASSLGLVTSTDTQYF,TGCGCCAGCAGCTTGGGACTGGTAACTAGCACAGATACGCAGTATTTT
TRBJ1-1,TRBV7-8,.,.,CASSLVVRGVNTEAFF,TGTGCCAGCAGCTTAGTCGTCAGGGGAGTGAACACTGAAGCTTTCTTT
TRBJ1-2,TRBV28,TRBD1,once,CASSSTGAGYTF,TGTGCCAGCAGTTCCACAGGGGCTGGCTACACCTTC
TRBJ2-7,TRBV9,.,.,CASSRGNEQYF,TGTGCCAGCAGCCGGGGGAACGAGCAGTACTTC
TRBJ2-5,TRBV7-8,.,.,CASSLGLGSSTETQYF,TGTGCCAGCAGCTTAGGGCTCGGGAGCTCGACAGAGACCCAGTACTTC
TRBJ1-2,TRBV27,.,.,CATSERVSYGYTF,TGTGCCACATCCGAGCGGGTCTCCTATGGCTACACCTTC
TRBJ2-3,TRBV27,TRBD1,.,CASQGTGVNTQYF,TGTGCCAGCCAGGGAACAGGGGTAAATACGCAGTATTTT
TRBJ2-5,TRBV7-2,.,.,CASSRGAAGAIQETQYF,TGTGCCAGCAGCCGCGGGGCTGCGGGGGCAATCCAAGAGACCCAGTACTTC
TRBJ2-3,TRBV7-9,.,.,CASSLNSRDTQYF,TGTGCCAGCAGCTTAAACAGCAGAGATACGCAGTATTTT
TRBJ1-2,TRBV6-4,TRBD1,.,CASSPTGTGFYGYTF,TGTGCCAGCAGTCCCACCGGGACAGGCTTCTATGGCTACACCTTC
TRBJ2-7,TRBV5-1,TRBD1,.,CASSLGGQGAYEQYF,TGCGCCAGCAGCTTGGGTGGCCAGGGGGCCTACGAGCAGTACTTC
TRBJ2-7,TRBV11-2,.,.,CASSRDSYEQYF,TGTGCCAGCAGCCGGGACTCTTACGAGCAGTACTTC
TRBJ2-3,TRBV9,TRBD2,.,CASSGGLAGPRDTQYF,TGTGCCAGCAGCGGGGGACTAGCGGGACCTAGGGATACGCAGTATTTT
TRBJ1-5,TRBV2,TRBD1,.,CASTNDWDRGGSQPQHF,TGTGCCAGCACTAACGATTGGGACAGGGGAGGGAGTCAGCCCCAGCATTTT
TRBJ2-7,TRBV5-6,TRBD2,.,CASGKAGETYEQYF,TGTGCCAGCGGGAAAGCGGGAGAGACCTACGAGCAGTACTTC
TRBJ2-2,TRBV19,TRBD1,.,CASSIYRRGPGGELFF,TGTGCCAGTAGTATTTACCGTAGGGGGCCTGGCGGGGAGCTGTTTTTT
TRBJ1-1,TRBV5-6,.,few,CASSPPGLNTEAFF,TGTGCCAGCAGCCCGCCGGGTCTGAACACTGAAGCTTTCTTT
TRBJ1-4,TRBV6-6,.,few,CASSYPGGTNEKLFF,TGTGCCAGCAGTTACCCAGGTGGTACTAATGAAAAACTGTTTTTT
TRBJ2-3,TRBV7-2,.,.,CASSLRRVLGDTQYF,TGTGCCAGCAGCTTACGGAGGGTTCTGGGAGATACGCAGTATTTT
TRBJ2-3,TRBV5-4,.,.,CASSLMAGSTDTQYF,TGTGCCAGCAGCTTGATGGCAGGGAGCACAGATACGCAGTATTTT
TRBJ2-4,TRBV5-6,.,.,CASSLRGMTFLAKNIQYF,TGTGCCAGCAGCTTGAGAGGGATGACGTTTCTAGCCAAAAACATTCAGTACTTC
TRBJ2-7,TRBV30,TRBD2,.,CARGLAGTYEQYF,TGTGCCAGAGGACTAGCGGGGACCTACGAGCAGTACTTC
TRBJ1-1,TRBV7-8,.,.,CASSLALISVGTEAFF,TGTGCCAGCAGCTTAGCGCTAATTAGCGTAGGGACTGAAGCTTTCTTT
TRBJ1-2,TRBV11-2,TRBD1,few,CASRSDRANYGYTF,TGTGCCAGCAGATCGGACAGGGCTAACTATGGCTACACCTTC
TRBJ1-3,TRBV28,.,.,CASSPLGSSGNTIYF,TGTGCCAGCAGCCCCCTAGGGAGCTCTGGAAACACCATATATTTT
TRBJ1-5,TRBV6-4,TRBD1,.,CASSDNLPRDRETNFYRPRQPQHF,TGTGCCAGCAGTGACAATCTTCCCCGGGACAGGGAGACTAATTTTTACAGGCCCCGTCAGCCCCAGCATTTT
TRBJ2-7,TRBV30,.,.,CAWNSGTLVGGQYF,TGTGCCTGGAACTCGGGGACACTCGTGGGTGGGCAGTACTTC
TRBJ2-1,TRBV7-2,TRBD2,few,CASSPGRRGGYNEQFF,TGTGCCAGCAGCCCCGGGAGACGGGGGGGTTACAATGAGCAGTTCTTC
TRBJ1-2,TRBV29-1,.,once,CSVEAGDPDGYTF,TGCAGCGTTGAAGCCGGAGATCCTGATGGCTACACCTTC